The 25 T cell receptor beta chains reported below all come from one sample, sequenced in a study of T cells in Graves' hyperthyroidism and ophthalmopathy. The investigators amplified TCR beta CDR3 regions from RNA transcripts. The HTBI primer set served for first-round RT-PCR of the TCR CDR3. TCRdb analysed the multiplex PCR reads with MiXCR anew, one entry per CDR3 protein. The table has about 740,000 distinct CDR3 sequences, 14% seen once. Input material: blood. The receptors come from a young woman with Graves' hyperthyroidism.

The chain uses TRBV12-3 or TRBV12-4 and TRBJ1-1; maybe TRBD1 (5 bases). The CDR3 spans 16 residues. V dropped 6 bases and J dropped 1 base, with 18 bases sitting between them. The CDR3 is CASRPWGTGGNTEAFF. In DNA form, the CDR3 reads TGTGCCAGCAGACCCTGGGGGACGGGCGGGAACACTGAAGCTTTCTTT.

The chain has TRBV9 and TRBJ2-3, with 13 bases lining up with TRBD2. J gave up 2 bases and V 2 bases, and 2 bases lay outside the gene matches. This CDR3 comprises 16 residues. Germline values: CDR1 SGDLS, CDR2 YYNGEE. The CDR3 DNA reads TGTGCCAGCAGCGTCGGGACTAGCGGGAACACAGATACGCAGTATTTT. Protein: CASSVGTSGNTDTQYF.

The chain links TRBV29-1 to TRBJ2-2; no clear D. The germline CDR1 and CDR2 sequences are SQVTM and ANQGSEA. Deletions cut 0 bases from V and 4 bases from J, with 18 bases between. The CDR3 totals 17 residues. The chain's CDR3 is CSVEDRYSLPGTGELFF. CDR3 DNA sequence: TGCAGCGTTGAAGATCGTTATTCACTTCCTGGCACCGGGGAGCTGTTTTTT.

There are a few counts of this clonotype. The V gene is TRBV30, the J gene TRBJ2-1, with D uncertain. Germline lookup yields CDR1 GTSNPN and CDR2 SVGIG (reference sequence). This CDR3 is built from 15 residues. The V end lost 4 bases, the J end lost 6 bases, and 19 bases lay between the germline ends. For the CDR3, the DNA is TGTGCCTGGATCCCTCCTAGGCCTCGGTGCAATGAGCAGTTCTTC. This gives the protein CAWIPPRPRCNEQFF.

This clonotype occurred many times. The DNA for the CDR3 is TGCGCCAGCAGCCAAGAGACGGACAGGGGTTACGAGCAGTACTTC. Translation gives CASSQETDRGYEQYF. The chain carries TRBV4-1 and TRBJ2-7, with 9 bases matching TRBD1. J gave up 4 bases and V 0 bases, and 4 bases lay outside the gene matches. Germline CDR1 reads MGHRA; CDR2 reads YSYEKL. CDR3 size: 15 residues.

This clonotype was detected many times. This chain connects TRBV28 to TRBJ1-2, with 9 bases matching TRBD1. The CDR3 loop spans 14 amino acids. V trimming: 6 bases; J trimming: 7 bases; junction bases outside the gene matches: 9. Germline CDR1 is MDHEN and CDR2 is SYDVKM. The CDR3 DNA follows: TGTGCCAGCAGACCTACAGGGGGCGCCCGTGGCTACACCTTC. Translating it yields CASRPTGGARGYTF.

Ten or more counts support this clonotype. The rearrangement uses TRBV11-2 and TRBJ2-1; weak D call: TRBD2 (7 bases). V was pared by 4 bases and J by 11 bases, with 15 bases between. CDR1 and CDR2 from the germline V gene are SGHAT and FQNNGV. This CDR3 is 13 amino acids long. The CDR3 DNA reads as TGTGCCAGCAGCTACGGGGGGTGGGGGCAGCAGTTCTTC. It yields the protein CASSYGGWGQQFF.

This clonotype was seen once. The chain recombines TRBV14 with TRBJ2-3, with D perhaps matching TRBD1 (6 bases). The CDR3 runs to 16 residues. The V end lost 2 bases, the J end lost 0 bases, and 12 bases lay between the germline ends. Germline V CDR1 and CDR2: SGHDN, FVKESK. The chain's CDR3 is CASSQPQGQSTDTQYF. As DNA, the CDR3 is TGTGCCAGCAGCCAACCACAGGGCCAAAGCACAGATACGCAGTATTTT.

This clonotype appeared a few times. The chain uses TRBV9 and TRBJ2-7; 7 bases are a match to TRBD1. The V and J ends lost 3 bases and 7 bases, in that order; junction bases with no gene match: 13. Germline CDR1 and CDR2: SGDLS and YYNGEE. This CDR3 has 15 amino acids. Here the CDR3 reads CASSAGTVPSGEQYF. As DNA, the CDR3 is TGTGCCAGCAGCGCCGGGACAGTTCCCTCTGGGGAGCAGTACTTC.

This clonotype showed up just a few times. The chain uses TRBV6-1 and TRBJ2-7; 7 nucleotides align to TRBD2. The CDR3 extends over 18 amino acids. The V segment lost 0 bases and the J segment 3 bases; nucleotides outside the gene matches: 14. Germline values: CDR1 MNHNS, CDR2 SASEGT. As DNA, the CDR3 is TGTGCCAGCAGTGAAGCGCTTCATGGGGGGGGAATAGTCTACGAGCAGTACTTC. Protein product: CASSEALHGGGIVYEQYF.

This clonotype was found a few times. J is TRBJ2-1 and V is TRBV6-1; 7 bases match TRBD1. The CDR3 length is 15 residues. After removal of 6 bases from V and 3 bases from J, the junction contained 8 bases not matched to a gene. CDR1 is MNHNS, CDR2 SASEGT, per germline. The CDR3 reads CASRRDSSGYNEQFF. As DNA, the CDR3 is TGTGCCAGCAGAAGGGACAGCTCAGGCTACAATGAGCAGTTCTTC.

This clonotype was seen a handful of times. The V and J genes are TRBV6-1 and TRBJ2-1, with 10 bases that match TRBD2. V was pared by 6 bases and J by 1 base, with 6 bases of the junction left unmatched. The CDR3 totals 16 residues. Germline V lookup: CDR1 MNHNS, CDR2 SASEGT. CDR3 sequence reads: CASRPAGGNSYNEQFF. The DNA for the CDR3 is TGTGCCAGCAGACCAGCGGGAGGGAATTCCTACAATGAGCAGTTCTTC.

The chain recombines TRBV10-2 with TRBJ2-1; 8 bases map to TRBD2. The CDR3 is 15 amino acids. CDR1 WSHSY and CDR2 SAAADI come from the germline V gene. Trimming removed 6 bases from V and 2 bases from J; junction bases left unmatched: 6. For the CDR3, the DNA is TGCGCCAGCAGGACCAGCGGGAGCACCTACAATGAGCAGTTCTTC. Residues: CASRTSGSTYNEQFF.

The chain employs TRBV19 and TRBJ2-7; D ambiguous. Trimming stripped 4 bases from V and 2 bases from J, with 15 bases between. The CDR3 extends over 15 amino acids. Germline-derived CDR1 and CDR2 are LNHDA and SQIVND (reference sequence). In nucleotides, the CDR3 is TGTGCCAGTAGTACAACCTGGACGTCTACCTACGAGCAGTACTTC. Translated: CASSTTWTSTYEQYF.

This clonotype was seen at least ten times. The chain employs TRBV4-3 and TRBJ2-3; a weak D match, TRBD2 (5 bases). Trimming stripped 1 base from V and 0 bases from J, with 11 bases between. Germline-derived CDR1 and CDR2 are LGHNA and YSLEER. The CDR3 runs to 16 residues. CDR3 residues: CASSQAWTGSTDTQYF. The CDR3 coding sequence is TGCGCCAGCAGCCAAGCCTGGACGGGAAGCACAGATACGCAGTATTTT.

V is TRBV14 and J is TRBJ2-1, with D tentatively TRBD1 (5 bases). Germline V lookup: CDR1 SGHDN, CDR2 FVKESK. This CDR3 comprises 16 residues. V was pared by 0 bases and J by 0 bases, with 9 bases between. This CDR3 is CASSQEGAFSYNEQFF. The CDR3 nucleotides are TGTGCCAGCAGCCAAGAAGGGGCATTCTCCTACAATGAGCAGTTCTTC.

The chain carries TRBV6-2 or TRBV6-3 and TRBJ1-4; D perhaps matches TRBD1 (5 bases). Per the germline V gene, CDR1 is MNHEY and CDR2 is SVGEGT. This CDR3 region has 13 residues. V lost 7 bases and J lost 7, with 13 bases in between. In nucleotides, the CDR3 is TGTGCCAGCAACCGGGGACGTTCTGAAAAACTGTTTTTT. Its translation is CASNRGRSEKLFF.

V usage is TRBV7-8 and J usage is TRBJ1-1, with a weak D call TRBD1 (5 bases). This CDR3 contains 14 residues. Germline CDR1 and CDR2: SGHVS and FQNEAQ. V dropped 8 bases and J dropped 0 bases, with 13 bases sitting between them. As DNA, the CDR3 is TGTGCCAGCGGAGTCGGGACGGTGAACACTGAAGCTTTCTTT. Its protein is CASGVGTVNTEAFF.

This clonotype was seen at least ten times. The chain joins TRBV6-2 or TRBV6-3 to TRBJ2-6; 8 bases are shared with TRBD1. V was pared by 4 bases and J by 2 bases, with 22 bases of the junction left unmatched. Germline V gene sequence: CDR1 MNHEY, CDR2 SVGEGT. The CDR3 runs 22 residues. Here the CDR3 reads CASSSATHPRTGKGAGANVLTF. In nucleotides, the CDR3 is TGTGCCAGCAGTTCCGCCACCCATCCTCGGACAGGGAAAGGGGCTGGGGCCAACGTCCTGACTTTC.

The chain carries TRBV30 and TRBJ1-1, with D unclear. CDR1 and CDR2 (germline): GTSNPN, SVGIG (reference sequence). V lost 5 bases and J lost 0, with 16 bases in between. This CDR3 is 15 amino acids long. The CDR3, as DNA: TGTGCCTGGGGAGTCGGACGGACCCTGAACACTGAAGCTTTCTTT. It codes for CAWGVGRTLNTEAFF.

Comments on this clonotype: A read error may be the cause here, since a much bigger clone is one base away. The rearrangement links TRBV10-3 to TRBJ2-7; D ambiguous. The DNA end lines up better with TRBJ2-1; the J call may be wrong. Germline V CDR1 and CDR2: ENHRY, SYGVKD. The length of the CDR3 is 14 residues. CDR3 bases: TGTGCCATCAGTGAGTCGAAACAGTCCTACGAGCAGTTCTTC. As protein: CAISESKQSYEQFF.

This clonotype was detected ten times or more. The CDR3 region has the DNA TGTGCCAGCAGTTACGTAGTTACAGGGGGCGGGGAGCAGTTCTTC. It encodes CASSYVVTGGGEQFF. V usage is TRBV6-6 and J usage is TRBJ2-1, with 9 bases fitting TRBD1. Germline CDR1 is MNHNY and CDR2 is SVGAGI (reference sequence). The CDR3 spans 15 residues. J was trimmed by 10 bases and V by 2 bases; bases with no gene match: 9.

This clonotype has a handful of counts. The J gene is TRBJ2-7, the V gene TRBV12-3 or TRBV12-4; D is possibly TRBD2 (7 bases). This CDR3 spans 17 amino acids. With 3 bases removed from V and 2 bases from J, the gap between germline ends came to 20 bases. This chain's CDR3 is CASSLWGAASGTYEQYF. The DNA for the CDR3 is TGTGCCAGCAGTTTGTGGGGGGCGGCTAGCGGAACCTACGAGCAGTACTTC.

This clonotype was seen many times. The V call is TRBV19, the J call TRBJ1-5; D remains unclear. CDR1 and CDR2 (germline): LNHDA, SQIVND (reference sequence). There are 15 residues in the CDR3. V was clipped by 3 bases and J by 6 bases, with 15 bases between them. This chain's CDR3 is CASSISWVNGQPQHF. CDR3 nucleotide sequence: TGTGCCAGTAGTATTAGCTGGGTGAACGGTCAGCCCCAGCATTTT.

There are many counts of this clonotype. The V gene is TRBV28, the J gene TRBJ1-1; TRBD1 matches 7 bases. The CDR3 is 16 amino acids. Germline V CDR1 and CDR2: MDHEN, SYDVKM. V lost 5 bases, J lost 3 bases, and 12 bases stayed unmatched. CDR3 residues: CASSQGGLWGDTEAFF. CDR3 nucleotides: TGTGCCAGCAGTCAAGGGGGCCTCTGGGGGGACACTGAAGCTTTCTTT.